Shown below are 20 T cell receptor beta chains from a single sample sequenced in a study of T cell repertoires in cytomegalovirus infection. TCRdb processed the reads anew with MiXCR; each CDR3 protein has one entry. The table has 140,000 to 150,000 distinct CDR3 sequences, more than 25% seen once. For these receptors, no antigen is known. Material: CD8+ T cells from cultured PBMCs, obtained from culture after CMV antigen stimulation. The receptors shown here come from a human donor in good health (CMV status not recorded). Some clones in this sample may be carry-over from other donors' samples.

The chain joins TRBV12-3 or TRBV12-4 to TRBJ1-2; tentative D call: TRBD1 (6 bases). CDR3 length: 13 residues. The V end lost 6 bases, the J end lost 4 bases, and 12 bases lay between the germline ends. The CDR3 nucleotides are TGTGCCAGCAGCTGGGGGGCGGGCTATGGCTACACCTTC. It encodes CASSWGAGYGYTF.

Worth noting for this clonotype: The germline gene is not matched at one end of the junction; a read error may be the cause. The chain combines TRBV6-6 with TRBJ2-3; D remains ambiguous. The length of the CDR3 is 14 residues. Germline-derived CDR1 and CDR2 are MNHNY and SVGAGI (reference sequence). In nucleotides, the CDR3 is TGTGCCAGCAGTTACGGCTCAGCTCCAGATACGCAGTCTTTT. Protein product: CASSYGSAPDTQSF.

The sample holds many counts of this clonotype. This sequence joins TRBV4-1 and TRBJ2-1; 13 nucleotides line up with TRBD2. Germline V lookup: CDR1 MGHRA, CDR2 YSYEKL. V dropped 0 bases and J dropped 7; count of bases not matched to a gene: 9. The CDR3 consists of 18 residues. The CDR3 reads CASSQETSGGALENEQFF. CDR3 sequence (DNA): TGCGCCAGCAGCCAAGAAACTAGCGGGGGGGCTTTAGAAAATGAGCAGTTCTTC.

V gene TRBV12-3 or TRBV12-4 combines with J gene TRBJ2-7, with D unclear. The V gene lost 2 bases and the J gene lost 7 bases, with 18 bases spanning the gap. CDR3 length: 15 amino acids. CDR3 nucleotides: TGTGCCAGCAGTTTATCCCAGCGTACTCTTTTGGAGCAGTACTTC. Amino acid sequence: CASSLSQRTLLEQYF.

Here the CDR3 reads CASSYSLVGELFF. In DNA, the CDR3 is TGTGCCAGCAGTTACTCTCTGGTCGGGGAGCTGTTTTTT. The chain employs TRBV6-6 and TRBJ2-2; D not resolved. CDR3 length equals 13 residues. The germline V gene has CDR1 MNHNY and CDR2 SVGAGI (reference sequence). Trimming pared 0 bases from V and 7 bases from J, leaving 6 bases between.

This clonotype was seen only a few times. The CDR3 DNA follows: TGTGCCAGCAGCTTAGAGCAGACAGGGGGGAACACCGGGGAGCTGTTTTTT. Protein product: CASSLEQTGGNTGELFF. The genes are TRBV7-7 and TRBJ2-2; TRBD1 aligns across 9 bases. Germline trimming cut 1 base from V and 1 base from J; bases unmatched to any gene: 4. Germline CDR1 is SSHAT and CDR2 is FNYEAQ (reference sequence). CDR3 length equals 17 residues.

CDR3 residues: CASSYGGANYNEQFF. CDR3 DNA: TGTGCCAGCAGTTACGGGGGGGCGAACTACAATGAGCAGTTCTTC. The chain couples TRBV6-6 to TRBJ2-1, with a tentative D call TRBD2 (7 bases). Per germline, CDR1 MNHNY and CDR2 SVGAGI (reference sequence). This CDR3 contains 15 residues. The V and J ends lost 2 bases and 3 bases respectively, with 11 bases between them.

This clonotype has at least ten counts. J is TRBJ2-1 and V is TRBV7-3; D possibly corresponds to TRBD2 (5 bases). V lost 1 base to trimming and J lost 8 bases, with 12 bases between them. This CDR3 contains 14 residues. Germline CDR1 SGHTA, CDR2 FQGTGA. For the CDR3, the DNA is TGTGCCAGCAGCTTAAGAGGGATGGGCGATGAGCAGTTCTTC. Protein sequence: CASSLRGMGDEQFF.

There are a few counts of this clonotype. This chain's CDR3 is CASSFTEQAYTGELFF. The CDR3 DNA reads as TGTGCCAGCAGTTTTACGGAACAGGCGTACACCGGGGAGCTGTTTTTT. The chain combines TRBV12-3 or TRBV12-4 with TRBJ2-2, with D perhaps matching TRBD1 (5 bases). With 3 bases removed from V and 3 bases from J, the gap between germline ends came to 14 bases. CDR3 size: 16 residues.

The V and J genes are TRBV20-1 and TRBJ1-1; D is unresolved. Germline V CDR1 and CDR2: DFQATT, SNEGSKA (reference sequence). Trimming took 3 bases from V and 0 from J, leaving 8 bases between them. This CDR3 has 13 residues. The DNA of the CDR3 is TGCAGTGCTAGTACCGGATTGAACACTGAAGCTTTCTTT. Translated: CSASTGLNTEAFF.

This clonotype came up many times. The gene calls are TRBV7-6 and TRBJ1-3, with 7 nucleotides matching TRBD1. From germline, CDR1 is SGHVS and CDR2 FNYEAQ. The length of the CDR3 is 15 residues. Trimming at V came to 0 bases and at J to 3 bases, leaving 2 bases not matched to a gene. The CDR3 nucleotides read TGTGCCAGCAGCTTAGCAAGGGGGCATGGAAACACCATATATTTT. It is translated as CASSLARGHGNTIYF.

This clonotype came up a few times. This chain connects TRBV5-6 to TRBJ2-7; D is ambiguous. Germline V gene sequence: CDR1 SGHDT, CDR2 YYEEEE. V was shortened by 0 bases and J by 1 base, with 8 bases between the two germline ends. The CDR3 loop spans 14 amino acids. This CDR3 is CASSLGANSYEQYF. The CDR3 DNA follows: TGTGCCAGCAGCTTGGGTGCGAATTCCTACGAGCAGTACTTC.

Written as DNA, the CDR3 is TGTGCCAGCAGTTTACGGGGAGGAGATTATAGCAATCAGCCCCAGCATTTT. This translates into CASSLRGGDYSNQPQHF. This sequence joins TRBV27 and TRBJ1-5, with D uncertain. The CDR3 has 17 residues. Trimming took off 2 bases at V and 0 bases at J, with 14 bases between the two ends. Germline values: CDR1 MNHEY, CDR2 SMNVEV (reference sequence).

The chain is built from TRBV23-1 and TRBJ2-5; 10 bases are shared with TRBD2. TRBV23-1 is filed as an ORF, its function uncertain. V shed 0 bases, J shed 5 bases, and the junction held 9 bases outside the gene matches. There are 17 residues in the CDR3. The CDR3 loop is CASSQSWLAGVRETQYF. The CDR3 DNA reads TGCGCCAGCAGTCAATCGTGGCTAGCGGGGGTTCGGGAGACCCAGTACTTC.

A note on this clonotype: An end of the junction differs from the germline gene, which may be a read error. The chain employs TRBV7-8 and TRBJ2-5, with 15 bases identical to TRBD2. Germline CDR1 SGHVS, CDR2 FQNEAQ. This CDR3 comprises 19 residues. The CDR3 loop reads CVSSLLTGTSGGPGETQYF. The CDR3 DNA reads TGTGTCAGCAGCTTACTAACCGGGACTAGCGGGGGGCCGGGGGAGACCCAGTACTTC.

The sample holds many counts of this clonotype. The V gene is TRBV7-6, the J gene TRBJ1-1; weak D call: TRBD1 (5 bases). Germline V CDR1 and CDR2: SGHVS, FNYEAQ. CDR3 size: 14 residues. Between the trimmed V and J ends, which lost 2 bases and 1 base, there was a span of 8 bases. The CDR3 here is CASSLLDKNTEAFF. The CDR3 nucleotides read TGTGCCAGCAGCTTATTGGACAAGAACACTGAAGCTTTCTTT.

The genes are TRBV28 and TRBJ2-1; D not resolved. The CDR3 runs to 12 residues. V was shortened by 6 bases and J by 6 bases, with 9 bases between the two germline ends. From germline, CDR1 is MDHEN and CDR2 SYDVKM. The CDR3 loop reads CASRRWLNEQFF. The CDR3 DNA follows: TGTGCCAGCAGACGTTGGCTCAATGAGCAGTTCTTC.

This clonotype came up a few times. The chain carries TRBV2 and TRBJ1-1, with D possibly TRBD1 on 6 matching bases. The CDR3 extends over 14 amino acids. Germline-derived CDR1 and CDR2 are SNHLY and FYNNEI. V was trimmed by 3 bases and J by 2 bases, leaving 10 bases between them. The CDR3 sequence is CASSEHRANTEAFF. The DNA of the CDR3 is TGTGCCAGCAGTGAGCACAGGGCCAACACTGAAGCTTTCTTT.

The table lists this clonotype with many counts. The chain has TRBV19 and TRBJ1-5; the D gene is possibly TRBD1 (5 bases). V was trimmed by 2 bases and J by 0 bases, leaving 11 bases between them. The CDR3 spans 16 residues. CDR1 and CDR2 (germline): LNHDA, SQIVND (reference sequence). The CDR3 loop reads CASSISGTDSNQPQHF. CDR3 nucleotides: TGTGCCAGTAGTATATCAGGGACCGATAGCAATCAGCCCCAGCATTTT.

This chain joins TRBV2 and TRBJ1-5, with D unresolved. Germline-derived CDR1 and CDR2 are SNHLY and FYNNEI. V was shortened by 4 bases and J by 4 bases, with 5 bases between the two germline ends. The CDR3 spans 12 residues. CDR3 region: CASSGENQPQHF. The CDR3 coding sequence is TGTGCCAGCAGTGGTGAAAATCAGCCCCAGCATTTT. The full variable domain, its missing parts supplied by reference TRBV2 and TRBJ1-5, is EPEVTQTPSHQVTQMGQEVILRCVPISNHLYFYWYRQILGQKVEFLVSFYNNEISEKSEIFDDQFSVERPDGSNFTLKIRSTKLEDSAMYFCASSGENQPQHFGDGTRLSIL.